The TCR beta chain described here comes from a study of CD8+CD57+ T cells in acquired aplastic anemia. Overall study context: An average of roughly 10 million reads for CD4+ cells was obtained from healthy donors.

There are 15 residues in the CDR3. Germline V gene data show CDR1 as SGDLS and CDR2 as YYNGEE. V gave up 0 bases and J gave up 12 bases, with 16 bases separating them. Genomic DNA provided the template from which TCR beta VDJ and CDR3 profiles were obtained. TCRdb re-called the reads through MiXCR, storing one row per CDR3 protein. The sample includes some 120,000 distinct CDR3 sequences, more than 40% of them seen just once. The clonotype comes from a human donor in good health, serving as a control. The source material was sorted CD4+, CD8+, or CD8+CD57+ T cells (not recorded which) from PBMCs. The genes are TRBV9 and TRBJ1-6, with no clear D. The CDR3 DNA follows: TGTGCCAGCAGCGTAGGTTCCGGGTATCTGCTACCCCTCCACTTT. Protein: CASSVGSGYLLPLHF.